The 25 T cell receptor beta chains given below trace back to one sample, sequenced in a study of blood T cell repertoires in COVID-19. The data were produced by immunoSEQ multiplex PCR, yet TCRdb's version contains in-frame clones alone and is incomplete. The data show more than 200,000 clones, with more than 80% seen just once and about 1.8% held by the top ten. The sequencing input was PBMCs or T cells enriched from blood (not recorded which). The receptors were sampled from a man in his fifties or sixties who had recovered from COVID-19.

This rearrangement joins TRBV6-2 or TRBV6-3 to TRBJ1-5; tentatively, D is TRBD1 (6 bases). The CDR3 length is 14 residues. Between the trimmed V and J ends, which lost 0 bases and 6 bases, there was a span of 9 bases. Germline V gives CDR1 MNHEY, CDR2 SVGEGT. In DNA form, the CDR3 reads TGTGCCAGCAGTTACTCGGGGGCGGTTCAGCCCCAGCATTTT. Its translation is CASSYSGAVQPQHF.

This chain uses TRBV7-8 with TRBJ1-1; no definite D call. CDR1 is SGHVS and CDR2 is FQNEAQ in the germline V gene. V gave up 5 bases and J gave up 4 bases, with 20 bases separating them. The CDR3 spans 16 residues. The CDR3 reads CASSPSRTYRGTEAFF. CDR3 sequence (DNA): TGTGCCAGCAGCCCGTCCCGGACTTACAGAGGCACTGAAGCTTTCTTT.

V and J are TRBV6-1 and TRBJ2-2, with 7 nucleotides matching TRBD2. Germline assignment: CDR1 MNHNS and CDR2 SASEGT. V was clipped by 3 bases and J by 3 bases; unmatched bases: 1. The CDR3 runs to 14 residues. Here the CDR3 reads CASSDGGDTGELFF. The CDR3 nucleotides read TGTGCCAGCAGTGATGGGGGGGACACCGGGGAGCTGTTTTTT.

The chain joins TRBV6-5 to TRBJ2-3; 8 nucleotides align to TRBD1. J was trimmed by 1 base and V by 7 bases; bases with no gene match: 7. This CDR3 is built from 15 residues. The germline V gene has CDR1 MNHEY and CDR2 SVGAGI. This CDR3 is CASNTPGQGTDTQYF. The CDR3 DNA is TGTGCCAGCAACACACCGGGACAGGGCACAGATACGCAGTATTTT.

The chain joins TRBV20-1 to TRBJ2-5; 9 bases align to TRBD2. This CDR3 has 15 amino acids. Germline CDR1 and CDR2: DFQATT and SNEGSKA (reference sequence). The ends lost 3 bases at V and 5 bases at J; junction bases unmatched: 10. The CDR3 sequence is CSASAPGLAWETQYF. The CDR3 nucleotides are TGCAGTGCTAGTGCCCCGGGACTAGCATGGGAGACCCAGTACTTC.

The J gene is TRBJ2-5, the V gene TRBV30; 7 bases fit TRBD1. The germline V gene encodes CDR1 GTSNPN and CDR2 SVGIG (reference sequence). J lost 4 bases, V lost 0 bases, and 8 bases had no gene match. This CDR3 has 15 residues. The DNA of the CDR3 is TGTGCCTGGAGTGTAATGGGTCAGGGGGTAGAGACCCAGTACTTC. It encodes CAWSVMGQGVETQYF.

This chain connects TRBV5-5 to TRBJ2-7; TRBD1 agrees at 9 bases. J was trimmed by 1 base and V by 5 bases; bases with no gene match: 4. Germline V gene lookup returns CDR1 SGHKS and CDR2 YYEKEE (reference sequence). CDR3 length equals 14 residues. CDR3 sequence: CASSRDRVSYEQYF. For the CDR3, the DNA is TGTGCCAGCAGTCGGGACAGGGTGTCCTACGAGCAGTACTTC.

The chain recombines TRBV5-1 with TRBJ2-1; 9 bases map to TRBD2. Germline V CDR1 and CDR2: SGHRS, YFSETQ. V lost 4 bases to trimming and J lost 4 bases; unmatched junction nucleotides: 6. CDR3 size: 15 residues. CDR3 residues: CASSLPSGAYNEQFF. CDR3 in DNA: TGCGCCAGCAGCCTACCTAGCGGGGCTTACAATGAGCAGTTCTTC.

The gene calls are TRBV18 and TRBJ2-5; tentative D call: TRBD2 (5 bases). The CDR3 length is 12 residues. V was cut by 8 bases and J by 3 bases, with 10 bases left in between. In germline, CDR1 is KGHSH, CDR2 LQKENI. The CDR3 sequence is CASLGLEETQYF. The CDR3, as DNA: TGTGCCAGCCTCGGACTCGAAGAGACCCAGTACTTC. The full variable domain, with the rest looked up from reference TRBV18 and TRBJ2-5, is NAGVMQNPRHLVRRRGQEARLRCSPMKGHSHVYWYRQLPEEGLKFMVYLQKENIIDESGMPKERFSAEFPKEGPSILRIQQVVRGDSAAYFCASLGLEETQYFGPGTRLLVL.

V is TRBV5-5 and J is TRBJ2-7; 10 positions agree with TRBD1. The CDR3 extends over 17 amino acids. After removal of 3 bases from V and 4 bases from J, the junction contained 13 bases not matched to a gene. Germline assignment: CDR1 SGHKS and CDR2 YYEKEE (reference sequence). CDR3 in amino acids: CASSSLPPDRGQYEQYF. CDR3 DNA: TGTGCCAGCAGCTCATTGCCCCCTGACAGGGGGCAATACGAGCAGTACTTC.

This clone was recorded only once. The CDR3 is CASSQDHRVDEQYF. The DNA of the CDR3 is TGTGCCAGCAGCCAAGACCACAGGGTCGACGAGCAGTACTTC. The chain joins TRBV3-1 (or the pseudogene TRBV3-2) to TRBJ2-7; a possible D gene is TRBD1 (6 bases). V lost 0 bases to trimming and J lost 5 bases, with 11 bases between them. The germline V gene encodes CDR1 LGHDT and CDR2 YNNKEL (reference sequence). The length of the CDR3 is 14 residues.

As DNA, the CDR3 is TGTGCCAGCGGACTGGAGACCCAGTACTTC. Translating it yields CASGLETQYF. The chain joins TRBV7-2 to TRBJ2-5, with D possibly being TRBD2 (5 bases). The germline V gene has CDR1 SGHTA and CDR2 FQGNSA. V was cut by 8 bases and J by 5 bases, with 6 bases left in between. This CDR3 contains 10 residues.

This clone was picked up a small number of times. The chain recombines TRBV10-3 with TRBJ1-5; maybe TRBD1 (6 bases). Germline assignment: CDR1 ENHRY and CDR2 SYGVKD. Trimming left V 5 bases short and J 4 bases short, with 12 bases between. The CDR3 length is 14 residues. CDR3 sequence: CAISNGTQNQPQHF. DNA for the CDR3: TGTGCCATCAGTAACGGGACACAAAATCAGCCCCAGCATTTT.

V is TRBV29-1 and J is TRBJ2-2; 11 bases agree with TRBD1. J gave up 4 bases and V 4 bases, and 2 bases lay outside the gene matches. This CDR3 comprises 14 residues. Germline lookup yields CDR1 SQVTM and CDR2 ANQGSEA. CDR3 nucleotides: TGCAGCGTTGGGGGGACAGGGGGCACCGGGGAGCTGTTTTTT. Translated: CSVGGTGGTGELFF.

The chain couples TRBV27 to TRBJ2-1; D remains ambiguous. The germline CDR1 and CDR2 sequences are MNHEY and SMNVEV (reference sequence). The CDR3 contains 14 residues. V lost 6 bases and J 1 base, leaving 10 bases between the germline ends. CDR3 protein: CASRTLRSYNEQFF. The CDR3 DNA reads TGTGCCAGCAGAACCTTGCGTTCCTACAATGAGCAGTTCTTC.

This rearrangement joins TRBV6-5 to TRBJ1-3; D might be TRBD1 (5 bases). The CDR3 contains 15 residues. The V end lost 1 base, the J end lost 4 bases, and 11 bases lay between the germline ends. In germline, CDR1 is MNHEY, CDR2 SVGAGI. The CDR3 coding sequence is TGTGCCAGCAGTTACTTTTCCGGGGGAGGAAACACCATATATTTT. It translates to CASSYFSGGGNTIYF.

This clone has more than one count but fewer than ten. The chain recombines TRBV5-5 with TRBJ2-1; possible D gene TRBD2, 6 bases. The germline CDR1 and CDR2 sequences are SGHKS and YYEKEE (reference sequence). The CDR3 has 12 amino acids. V dropped 3 bases and J dropped 10 bases, with 11 bases sitting between them. The CDR3, as DNA: TGTGCCAGCAGCTGGGACTGGGCGGAGCAGTTCTTC. Its translation: CASSWDWAEQFF.

This clone occurred once. The chain is built from TRBV24-1 and TRBJ2-2; D not certain. The CDR3 runs 14 residues. V was pared by 0 bases and J by 2 bases, with 3 bases between. Germline V gives CDR1 KGHDR, CDR2 SFDVKD. For the CDR3, the DNA is TGTGCCACCAGTGATTTGCATAACACCGGGGAGCTGTTTTTT. Encoded protein: CATSDLHNTGELFF.

The V gene is TRBV6-1, the J gene TRBJ1-3; 7 bases are shared with TRBD1. Germline V gives CDR1 MNHNS, CDR2 SASEGT. Trimming took 3 bases from V and 0 from J; bases not matched to a gene: 11. The CDR3 consists of 18 residues. CDR3 nucleotides: TGTGCCAGCAGTGATAGGGGACAGCCGAAAAGCTCTGGAAACACCATATATTTT. Its protein product is CASSDRGQPKSSGNTIYF.

The rearrangement links TRBV2 to TRBJ1-6, with 9 bases lining up with TRBD1. V was pared by 6 bases and J by 6 bases, with 9 bases of the junction left unmatched. Germline V gene lookup returns CDR1 SNHLY and CDR2 FYNNEI. The CDR3 sequence is 16 residues long. The CDR3 reads CASRESTGGPNSPLHF. The DNA for the CDR3 is TGTGCCAGCAGGGAATCTACAGGGGGCCCTAATTCACCCCTCCACTTT. The full variable domain, completed using reference TRBV2 and TRBJ1-6, is EPEVTQTPSHQVTQMGQEVILRCVPISNHLYFYWYRQILGQKVEFLVSFYNNEISEKSEIFDDQFSVERPDGSNFTLKIRSTKLEDSAMYFCASRESTGGPNSPLHFGNGTRLTVT.

As DNA, the CDR3 is TGTGCCAGTAGTACCCCTAGCGGGGGGCGAACTAGCACAGATACGCAGTATTTT. Its protein is CASSTPSGGRTSTDTQYF. V gene TRBV19 combines with J gene TRBJ2-3; TRBD2 matches at 11 bases. CDR1 LNHDA and CDR2 SQIVND come from the germline V gene (reference sequence). The CDR3 consists of 18 residues. With 4 bases clipped from V and 0 bases from J, the junction kept 9 bases outside the gene matches.

A few counts support this clone. This specimen includes other DNA sequences encoding the same CDR3. The chain employs TRBV5-1 and TRBJ1-3; D might be TRBD1 (6 bases). Looked up from germline, CDR1 is SGHRS and CDR2 is YFSETQ. Trimming removed 4 bases from V and 3 bases from J, with 11 bases in between. The CDR3 is 14 residues long. The CDR3 nucleotides are TGCGCCAGCAGCGCTGGGACAATTGGAAACACCATATATTTT. The encoded protein is CASSAGTIGNTIYF.

The rearrangement links TRBV5-1 to TRBJ2-7; 8 bases fit TRBD1. The CDR3 totals 15 residues. Germline V gene sequence: CDR1 SGHRS, CDR2 YFSETQ. Germline trimming cut 3 bases from V and 1 base from J; bases unmatched to any gene: 6. The CDR3 spells CASSSKDRESYEQYF. The CDR3, as DNA: TGCGCCAGCAGCTCCAAGGACAGGGAGTCCTACGAGCAGTACTTC.

This clone has a handful of counts. The gene calls are TRBV7-9 and TRBJ1-5, with 7 bases matching TRBD1. CDR3 size: 13 residues. V shed 7 bases, J shed 5 bases, and the junction held 5 bases outside the gene matches. Germline V gene sequence: CDR1 SEHNR, CDR2 FQNEAQ (reference sequence). The CDR3 loop reads CASNTGDYQPQHF. The CDR3 DNA sequence: TGTGCCAGCAACACAGGGGACTATCAGCCCCAGCATTTT.

This clone was observed a handful of times. V gene TRBV2 combines with J gene TRBJ2-7, with a possible D match to TRBD2 (5 bases). Germline V lookup: CDR1 SNHLY, CDR2 FYNNEI. CDR3 length: 13 residues. Deletions cut 6 bases from V and 0 bases from J, with 9 bases between. The CDR3 coding sequence is TGTGCCAGCAGCCCTGAGGGCTCCTACGAGCAGTACTTC. Translating it yields CASSPEGSYEQYF.